The entry that follows covers one T cell receptor beta chain sequence. There are a few counts of this clone. Its cognate antigen has yet to be identified. The sample holds no much larger clone one base away, and base qualities are not on file. The entire isolated RNA was reverse transcribed using the High Capacity cDNA Reverse Transcription Kit, and thus expressed TCRB transcripts were sequenced. Deep immunoSEQ sequencing was applied to naive, central memory and regulatory T cell samples, giving an average of about 3.6 million total reads per sample. Sorted cells were lysed in RLT buffer and RNA was extracted with DNase-treated RNeasy Micro or Mini kits, depending on cell number. To prevent cross-contamination, each cell subset was processed individually, whereas patient and healthy donor samples were processed jointly. The immunoSEQ multiplex PCR was used to amplify TCRB sequences from cDNA, generating 87-bp fragments that spanned the CDR3 region. Sequencing of the amplicons was done on the Illumina HiSeq platform. The authors' analysis ran thus. Synthetic template baselines were used to correct PCR bias computationally, reads within Hamming distance 2 were collapsed, and singletons that could not be merged were discarded. Reads were aligned against IMGT so that V, D and J genes, CDR3 length and insertions or deletions at six rearrangement sites could be assigned. Within each subset, clonotype counts were normalized to sorted cell number, and only after that were true diversity and Gini coefficients computed with the tcR R package. Repertoire sharing was quantified using the overlap coefficient calculated on TCRB nucleotide sequences. Out-of-frame TCRB sequences from naive cells were analyzed to stand in for the pre-selection repertoire. TCRdb limited this immuneACCESS table to in-frame rearrangements with V and J called. A share of clones is missing; checked studies link under half to unresolved V genes, and the rest is unexplained. V and J calls plus clone size are reproduced from that table; the DNA served to infer D and trimming. The sample table holds some 250,000 clones, of which under 13% were seen once. The ten largest clones take up around 0.017% of the sample.

CDR1 LGHNA and CDR2 YNFKEQ were looked up in the germline V gene. From cysteine to phenylalanine, the CDR3 is 16 amino acids long. Of all the DNA, just the CDR3 is kept, 48 bases in frame from base 1. Here V drops 6 bases and J drops 4 bases, and the junction holds 6 bases not matched to any gene. Each donor gave one peripheral blood draw, approximately 0.11 L on average, collected into heparinised tubes. Naive, central memory, regulatory and stem cell-like memory CD4+ T cells were sorted on a BD FACSAria II using a panel including CD45RO, CCR7, CD25, CD127, CD95 and CD27. A purity above 95% was achieved for all sorted populations. Right away, PBMCs were isolated by Lymphoprep density gradient centrifugation and were stained directly, with no culture step. Samples were stained and sorted in pairs, with one healthy donor and one patient per experiment, so that batch effects were minimized. This sample was taken from a study of beta chain features in type 1 diabetes (dated by TCRdb to the late 2010s). As for the study more broadly: Patients and healthy donors did not differ in mean age, gender distribution, total cell number or subset yield. A total of 90 million to 140 million sorted cells were examined across all samples, and RNA yield correlated strongly with the number of cells per subset. In the study, recently diagnosed type 1 diabetes patients and matched healthy donors were compared on the TCRB repertoires of their sorted circulating CD4+ T cell subsets. Whereas all 28 donors provided naive and central memory subsets, regulatory and stem cell-like memory subsets were isolated from just 8 patients and roughly eight healthy donors.

Results the study describes overall, beyond this receptor: Type 1 diabetes patients showed a moderate but significant shortening of TCRB CDR3 length in all four CD4+ subsets. Because cDNA rather than genomic DNA was sequenced, highly expressing activated cells could have been over-represented, although no difference in activation and CD3 levels was found between groups. At VDJ recombination sites, patients with type 1 diabetes made fewer insertions and deleted more nucleotides, a pattern implying thymic rearrangement abnormalities. HLA sub-analyses involved small numbers of individuals, so any influence of HLA type on TCRB rearrangement remained unresolved. PCR might favor shorter templates, but patient and control samples were amplified and corrected together, so any skew would affect both groups equally. Naive, central memory and regulatory TCRB repertoires appeared to be more similar among patients than among healthy donors.

The chain joins TRBV4-2 to TRBJ2-3; TRBD2 fits 14 bases in the junction. This receptor was identified in a man aged 30 to 39 with type 1 diabetes. Material for sequencing was naive CD4+ T cells from blood. The cell subset or site tag for this specimen amounts to: true naive CD4+ T cells. The CDR3 corresponds to CASSPGTSGGADTQYF. The DNA sequence is as follows: TGTGCCAGCAGTCCCGGGACTAGCGGGGGAGCAGATACGCAGTATTTT.